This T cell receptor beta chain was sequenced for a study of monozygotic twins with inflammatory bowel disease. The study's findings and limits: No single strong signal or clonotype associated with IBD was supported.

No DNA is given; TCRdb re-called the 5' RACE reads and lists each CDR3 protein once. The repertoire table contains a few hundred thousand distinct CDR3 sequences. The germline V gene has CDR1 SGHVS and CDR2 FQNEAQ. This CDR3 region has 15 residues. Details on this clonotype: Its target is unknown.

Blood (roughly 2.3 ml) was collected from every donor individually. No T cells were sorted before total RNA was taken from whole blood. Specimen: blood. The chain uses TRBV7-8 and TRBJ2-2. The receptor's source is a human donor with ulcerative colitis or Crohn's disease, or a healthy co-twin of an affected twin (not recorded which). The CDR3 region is CASSLSSRDTGELFF. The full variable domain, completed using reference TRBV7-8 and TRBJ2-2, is GAGVSQSPRYKVAKRGQDVALRCDPISGHVSLFWYQQALGQGPEFLTYFQNEAQLDKSGLPSDRFFAERPEGSVSTLKIQRTQQEDSAVYLCASSLSSRDTGELFFGEGSRLTVL.